Sequencing of this TCR beta chain was carried out in a study of cytomegalovirus exposure and HLA in healthy donors. The PCR employed 60 Vbeta primers together with 13 Jbeta primers. The repertoire was sequenced with immunoSEQ multiplex PCR; TCRdb's copy has only in-frame clones and lacks some. The profile shows around 140,000 clones, roughly 80% of them singletons. This CDR3 contains 11 residues. The V and J ends lost 7 bases and 8 bases respectively, with 11 bases between them. The sequence was obtained from a female donor in good health and CMV-seronegative. Sequenced material: PBMCs. The chain has TRBV23-1 and TRBJ1-2; D is unresolved. TRBV23-1 is identified as an open reading frame with a role that is uncertain. The CDR3 nucleotides read TGCGCCAGCACCCCTCATCAGGGCTACACCTTC. Translation gives CASTPHQGYTF.